These 7 T cell receptor beta chains came from one sample sequenced in a study of shared clonotypes between healthy human individuals. Clones were read by immunoSEQ multiplex PCR, and TCRdb kept only the in-frame ones, dropping some. The sample contains roughly 660,000 clones, about nine tenths of which appear only once. The specimen was memory CD8+ T cells from PBMCs. Described subset: CD45RO+ cells pooled with CCR7-negative TemRA cells. These TCRs come from a man between 18 and 29 years old in good health. Some clones in this sample may be carry-over from other donors' samples.

The table lists this clone with a count of one. V is TRBV12-5 and J is TRBJ2-3; possibly TRBD2 for D (7 bases). This CDR3 has 15 residues. Looked up from germline, CDR1 is LGHNT and CDR2 is FRNRAP. Deletions cut 9 bases from V and 2 bases from J, with 18 bases between. The CDR3 here is CASGNRGGATDTQYF. CDR3 in DNA: TGTGCTAGCGGTAATAGGGGGGGGGCCACAGATACGCAGTATTTT.

The genes are TRBV6-6 and TRBJ1-2; possibly TRBD1 for D (6 bases). CDR1 and CDR2 from the germline V gene are MNHNY and SVGAGI (reference sequence). This CDR3 has 16 amino acids. V lost 2 bases and J lost 4, with 17 bases in between. The DNA of the CDR3 is TGTGCCAGCAGTTACCGCCAATCGGGGGCAGCCTATGGCTACACCTTC. It encodes CASSYRQSGAAYGYTF.

This clone has only one observation. This sequence joins TRBV5-6 and TRBJ2-1, with a possible D match to TRBD2 (5 bases). The CDR3 is made up of 15 amino acids. V shed 3 bases and J shed 4 bases, with 14 bases lying between them. Germline V gene lookup returns CDR1 SGHDT and CDR2 YYEEEE. The CDR3, as DNA: TGTGCCAGCAGCTCCCCAAGCGGACCTTACAATGAGCAGTTCTTC. Protein product: CASSSPSGPYNEQFF. Drawing the rest from reference TRBV5-6 and TRBJ2-1, the complete variable domain is DAGVTQSPTHLIKTRGQQVTLRCSPKSGHDTVSWYQQALGQGPQFIFQYYEEEERQRGNFPDRFSGHQFPNYSSELNVNALLLGDSALYLCASSSPSGPYNEQFFGPGTRLTVL.

This clone was found a few times. J is TRBJ2-1 and V is TRBV28; unclear D gene. Trimming took off 6 bases at V and 4 bases at J, with 10 bases between the two ends. The CDR3 runs 13 residues. Germline V gives CDR1 MDHEN, CDR2 SYDVKM. The CDR3 loop reads CASSHSRYNEQFF. In DNA, the CDR3 is TGTGCCAGCAGCCATTCCAGGTACAATGAGCAGTTCTTC.

The chain carries TRBV21-1 and TRBJ2-5; the table gives TRBD1 as D, unverified against the DNA. TRBV21-1 is annotated as a pseudogene. The CDR3 runs 14 residues. The CDR3 reads CASSKDGRGETQYF. The CDR3 DNA follows: TGTGCCAGCAGCAAAGACGGCAGGGGAGAGACCCAGTACTTC.

The chain combines TRBV29-1 with TRBJ2-2, with TRBD1 matching over 8 bases. The CDR3 is 14 residues long. Germline V gene data show CDR1 as SQVTM and CDR2 as ANQGSEA. The V and J ends lost 7 bases and 0 bases, in that order; junction bases with no gene match: 4. The chain's CDR3 is CSAQDRANTGELFF. DNA of the CDR3: TGCAGCGCCCAGGACAGGGCGAACACCGGGGAGCTGTTTTTT.

CDR3 bases: TGTGCCAGCAGTGATTTTGGCGGGAGTCAGTCCAATGAGCAGTTCTTC. Translating it yields CASSDFGGSQSNEQFF. This rearrangement joins TRBV6-4 to TRBJ2-1; 7 positions agree with TRBD2. J lost 6 bases, V lost 3 bases, and 11 bases had no gene match. The CDR3 is made up of 16 amino acids. CDR1 is MRHNA and CDR2 is SNTAGT in the germline V gene.